This TCR beta chain was sequenced in a study of long-term antiretroviral therapy in people with HIV. With survey level as its setting, the immunoSEQ assay was v3.0. The target of sequencing was roughly 40,000-55,000 T-cell genomes per sample. Some clones are missing from TCRdb's copy, which holds only in-frame ones; the method was immunoSEQ multiplex PCR. The sample includes tens of thousands of clones, 75% to 85% of them seen just once. Details on this clone: Antigen unknown.

Study-level points and caveats: Viral resistance, ART adherence and therapy changes all lacked available data. Pre-ART clonal expansion yielded clones that dominated the repertoire at all time points. Although diversity increased after ART, it remained lower than in transplant donor controls.

V gave up 1 base and J gave up 4 bases, with 7 bases separating them. Looked up from germline, CDR1 is LNHNV and CDR2 is YYDKDF (reference sequence). The CDR3 sequence is 14 residues long. Here the sequenced sample was unsorted PBMCs, taken around 3.3 years after starting antiretroviral therapy. The sequence was obtained from a man aged 18 to 29 with HIV. V gene TRBV15 combines with J gene TRBJ2-2; no clear D gene. The CDR3 protein is CATSRATATGELFF. As DNA, the CDR3 is TGTGCCACCAGCAGAGCCACAGCCACCGGGGAGCTGTTTTTT.